Reported below is one T cell receptor beta chain. This entry comes from a study of T-cell reconstitution after alpha-beta-depleted transplantation in children. Unique molecular identifiers were used in preparing the TCRbeta library. TCRdb passed the PCR reads through MiXCR, listing each CDR3 protein once. This sample has a few hundred thousand distinct CDR3 sequences, with roughly 18% found just once. This CDR3 contains 13 residues. CDR1 and CDR2 (germline): DFQATT, SNEGSKA (reference sequence). V gave up 3 bases and J gave up 5 bases; unmatched junction bases: 5. Sequencing was performed on PBMCs from the stem cell graft donor, taken from the stem cell graft. The TCR comes from a human donor who donated a stem cell graft to a child with acute lymphoblastic leukemia. The rearrangement uses TRBV20-1 and TRBJ1-2; 8 positions agree with TRBD1. The CDR3 DNA reads as TGCAGTGCTAGTGCGGACAGGGAGTATGGCTACACCTTC. It is translated as CSASADREYGYTF.